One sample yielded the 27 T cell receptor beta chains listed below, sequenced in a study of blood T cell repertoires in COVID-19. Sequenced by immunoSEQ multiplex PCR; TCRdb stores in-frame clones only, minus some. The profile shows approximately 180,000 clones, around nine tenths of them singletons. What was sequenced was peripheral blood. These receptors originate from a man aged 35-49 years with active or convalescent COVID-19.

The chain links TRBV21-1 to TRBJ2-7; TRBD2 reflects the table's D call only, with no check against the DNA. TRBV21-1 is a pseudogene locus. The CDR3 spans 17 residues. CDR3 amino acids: CASSKEGEESSSYEQYF. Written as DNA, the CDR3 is TGTGCCAGCAGCAAAGAAGGAGAGGAGTCGAGTTCCTACGAGCAGTACTTC.

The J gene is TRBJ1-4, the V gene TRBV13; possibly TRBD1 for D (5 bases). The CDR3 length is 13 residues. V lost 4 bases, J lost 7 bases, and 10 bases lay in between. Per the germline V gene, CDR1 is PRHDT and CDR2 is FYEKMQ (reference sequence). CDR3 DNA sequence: TGTGCCAGCAGCTATCAGGGCCTTGAAAAACTGTTTTTT. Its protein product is CASSYQGLEKLFF.

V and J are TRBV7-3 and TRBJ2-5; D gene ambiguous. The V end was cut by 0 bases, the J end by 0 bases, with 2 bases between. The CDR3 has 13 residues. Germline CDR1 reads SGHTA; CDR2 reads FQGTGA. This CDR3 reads CASSLTNQETQYF. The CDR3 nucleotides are TGTGCCAGCAGCTTAACCAACCAAGAGACCCAGTACTTC.

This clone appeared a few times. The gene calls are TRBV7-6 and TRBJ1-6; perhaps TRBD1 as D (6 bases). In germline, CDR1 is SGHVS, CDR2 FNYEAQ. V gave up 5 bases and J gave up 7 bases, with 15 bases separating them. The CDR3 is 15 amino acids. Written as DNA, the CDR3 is TGTGCCAGCAGCCCCCGGGCAGGGGTGAATTCACCCCTCCACTTT. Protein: CASSPRAGVNSPLHF. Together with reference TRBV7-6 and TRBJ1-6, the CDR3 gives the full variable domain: GAGVSQSPRYKVTKRGQDVALRCDPISGHVSLYWYRQALGQGPEFLTYFNYEAQQDKSGLPNDRFSAERPEGSISTLTIQRTEQRDSAMYRCASSPRAGVNSPLHFGNGTRLTVT.

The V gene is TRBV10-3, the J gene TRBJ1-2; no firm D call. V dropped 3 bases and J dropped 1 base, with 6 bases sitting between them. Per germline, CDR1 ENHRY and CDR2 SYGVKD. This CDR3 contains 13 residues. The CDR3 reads CAISEQINYGYTF. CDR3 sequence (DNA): TGTGCCATCAGTGAACAAATTAACTATGGCTACACCTTC.

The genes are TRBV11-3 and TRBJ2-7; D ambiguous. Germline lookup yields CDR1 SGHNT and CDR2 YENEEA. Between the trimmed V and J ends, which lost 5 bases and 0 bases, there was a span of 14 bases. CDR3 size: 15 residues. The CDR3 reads CASSTVKTTSYEQYF. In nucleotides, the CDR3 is TGTGCCAGCAGCACGGTGAAAACTACCTCCTACGAGCAGTACTTC.

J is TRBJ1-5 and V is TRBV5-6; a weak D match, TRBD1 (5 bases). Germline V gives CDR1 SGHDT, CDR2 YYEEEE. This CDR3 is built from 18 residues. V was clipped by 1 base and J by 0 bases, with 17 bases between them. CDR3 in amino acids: CASSLFSTVEISNQPQHF. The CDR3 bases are TGTGCCAGCAGCTTGTTTTCGACAGTCGAAATTAGCAATCAGCCCCAGCATTTT.

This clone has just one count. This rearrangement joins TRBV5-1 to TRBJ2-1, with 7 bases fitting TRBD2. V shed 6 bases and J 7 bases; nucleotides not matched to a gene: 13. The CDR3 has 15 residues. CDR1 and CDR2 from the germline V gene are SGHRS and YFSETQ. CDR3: CASTRMAGAGNEQFF. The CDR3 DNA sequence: TGCGCCAGCACCCGAATGGCGGGAGCAGGGAATGAGCAGTTCTTC. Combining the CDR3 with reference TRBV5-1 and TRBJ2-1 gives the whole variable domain KAGVTQTPRYLIKTRGQQVTLSCSPISGHRSVSWYQQTPGQGLQFLFEYFSETQRNKGNFPGRFSGRQFSNSRSEMNVSTLELGDSALYLCASTRMAGAGNEQFFGPGTRLTVL.

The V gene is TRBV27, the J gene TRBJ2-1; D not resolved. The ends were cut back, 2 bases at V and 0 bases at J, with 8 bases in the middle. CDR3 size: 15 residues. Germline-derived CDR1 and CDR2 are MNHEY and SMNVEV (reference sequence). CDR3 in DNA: TGTGCCAGCAGTTTAATTTTCGGCTCCTACAATGAGCAGTTCTTC. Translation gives CASSLIFGSYNEQFF.

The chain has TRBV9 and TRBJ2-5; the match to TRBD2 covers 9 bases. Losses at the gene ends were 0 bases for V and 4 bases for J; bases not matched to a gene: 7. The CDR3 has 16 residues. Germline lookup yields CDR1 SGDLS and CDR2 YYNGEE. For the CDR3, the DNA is TGTGCCAGCAGCGTAGGGGGACTAGCAGGGGGAGAGACCCAGTACTTC. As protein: CASSVGGLAGGETQYF.

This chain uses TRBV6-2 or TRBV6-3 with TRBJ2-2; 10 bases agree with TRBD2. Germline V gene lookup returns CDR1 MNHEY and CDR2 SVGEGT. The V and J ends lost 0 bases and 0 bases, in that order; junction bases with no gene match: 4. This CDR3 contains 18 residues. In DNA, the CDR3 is TGTGCCAGCAGTTACTCACAGCGGGGGGGTTCGAACACCGGGGAGCTGTTTTTT. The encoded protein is CASSYSQRGGSNTGELFF.

The CDR3 reads CASSETRGIRNTEAFF. The CDR3 nucleotides read TGTGCCAGCAGTGAGACGAGGGGGATTCGAAACACTGAAGCTTTCTTT. The chain links TRBV19 to TRBJ1-1; the D gene is possibly TRBD1 (6 bases). CDR3 length equals 16 residues. V dropped 9 bases and J dropped 2 bases, with 22 bases sitting between them. Per the germline V gene, CDR1 is LNHDA and CDR2 is SQIVND (reference sequence).

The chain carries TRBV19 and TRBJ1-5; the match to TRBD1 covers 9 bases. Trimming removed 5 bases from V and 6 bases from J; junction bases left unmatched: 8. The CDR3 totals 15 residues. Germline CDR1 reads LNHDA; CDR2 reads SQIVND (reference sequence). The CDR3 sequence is CASSPRDRGFQPQHF. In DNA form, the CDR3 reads TGTGCCAGTAGTCCGCGAGACAGGGGGTTTCAGCCCCAGCATTTT. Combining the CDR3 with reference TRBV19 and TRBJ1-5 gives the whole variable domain DGGITQSPKYLFRKEGQNVTLSCEQNLNHDAMYWYRQDPGQGLRLIYYSQIVNDFQKGDIAEGYSVSREKKESFPLTVTSAQKNPTAFYLCASSPRDRGFQPQHFGDGTRLSIL.

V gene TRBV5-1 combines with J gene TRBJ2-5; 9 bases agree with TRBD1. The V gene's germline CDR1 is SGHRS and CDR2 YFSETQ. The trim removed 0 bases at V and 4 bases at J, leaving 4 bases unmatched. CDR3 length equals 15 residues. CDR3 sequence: CASSLEQGAPETQYF. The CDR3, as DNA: TGCGCCAGCAGCTTGGAACAGGGGGCTCCAGAGACCCAGTACTTC.

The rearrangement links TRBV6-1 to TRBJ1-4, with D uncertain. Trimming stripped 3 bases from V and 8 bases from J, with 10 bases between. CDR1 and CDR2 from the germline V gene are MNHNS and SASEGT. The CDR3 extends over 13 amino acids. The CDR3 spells CASSDTWREKLFF. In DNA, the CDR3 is TGTGCCAGCAGTGATACGTGGAGGGAAAAACTGTTTTTT.

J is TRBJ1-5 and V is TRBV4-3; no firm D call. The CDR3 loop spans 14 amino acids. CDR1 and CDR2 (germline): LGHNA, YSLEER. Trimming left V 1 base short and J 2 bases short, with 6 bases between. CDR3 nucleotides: TGCGCCAGCAGCCAAGGCCAGGGCAATCAGCCCCAGCATTTT. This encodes CASSQGQGNQPQHF.

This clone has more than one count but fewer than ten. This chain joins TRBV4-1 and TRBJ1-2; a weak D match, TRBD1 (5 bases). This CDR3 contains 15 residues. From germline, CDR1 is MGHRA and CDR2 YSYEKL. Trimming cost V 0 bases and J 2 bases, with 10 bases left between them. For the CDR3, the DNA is TGCGCCAGCAGCCAAGACAACGGACACAACTATGGCTACACCTTC. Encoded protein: CASSQDNGHNYGYTF.

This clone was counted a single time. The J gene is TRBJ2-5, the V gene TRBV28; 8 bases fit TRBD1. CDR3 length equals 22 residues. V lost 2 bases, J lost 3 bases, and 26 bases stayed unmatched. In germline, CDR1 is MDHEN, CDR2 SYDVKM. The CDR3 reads CASSLPGQEIDEGDYEEETQYF. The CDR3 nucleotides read TGTGCCAGCAGTTTACCGGGACAGGAAATTGATGAAGGGGATTATGAGGAAGAGACCCAGTACTTC.

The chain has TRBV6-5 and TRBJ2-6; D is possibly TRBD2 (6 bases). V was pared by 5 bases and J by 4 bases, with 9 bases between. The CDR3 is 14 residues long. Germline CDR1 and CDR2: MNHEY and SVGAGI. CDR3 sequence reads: CASSRRGGANVLTF. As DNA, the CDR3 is TGTGCCAGCAGTCGTCGGGGGGGGGCCAACGTCCTGACTTTC.

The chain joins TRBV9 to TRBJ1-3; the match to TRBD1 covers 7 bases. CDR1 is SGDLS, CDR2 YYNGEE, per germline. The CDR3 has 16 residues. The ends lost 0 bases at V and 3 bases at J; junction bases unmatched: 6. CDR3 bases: TGTGCCAGCAGCGTAGCTACGACAGGGTTTGGAAACACCATATATTTT. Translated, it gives CASSVATTGFGNTIYF.

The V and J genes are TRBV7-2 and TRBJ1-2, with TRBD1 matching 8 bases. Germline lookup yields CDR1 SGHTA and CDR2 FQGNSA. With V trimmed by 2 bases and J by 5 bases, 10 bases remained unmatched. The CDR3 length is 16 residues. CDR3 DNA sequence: TGTGCCAGCAGCTTATCCACCACCAGGGGGCGGTATGGCTACACCTTC. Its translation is CASSLSTTRGRYGYTF.

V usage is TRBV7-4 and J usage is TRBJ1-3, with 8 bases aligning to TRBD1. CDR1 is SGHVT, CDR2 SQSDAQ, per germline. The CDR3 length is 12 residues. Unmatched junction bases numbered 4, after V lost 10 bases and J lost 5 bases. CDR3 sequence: CATGTGRNTIYF. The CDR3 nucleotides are TGTGCCACCGGGACAGGCAGAAACACCATATATTTT.

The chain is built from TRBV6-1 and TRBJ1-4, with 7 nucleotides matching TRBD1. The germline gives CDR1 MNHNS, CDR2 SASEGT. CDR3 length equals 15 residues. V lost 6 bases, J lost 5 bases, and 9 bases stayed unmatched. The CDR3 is CASSRPGTENEKLFF. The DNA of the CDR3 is TGTGCCAGCAGCAGACCCGGGACAGAGAATGAAAAACTGTTTTTT.

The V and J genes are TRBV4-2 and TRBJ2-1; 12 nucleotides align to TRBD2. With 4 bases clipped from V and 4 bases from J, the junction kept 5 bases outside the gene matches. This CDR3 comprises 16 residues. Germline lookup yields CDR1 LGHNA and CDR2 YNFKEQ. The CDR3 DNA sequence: TGTGCCAGCAGCCTCCCAGGACTAGCGGGGTACAATGAGCAGTTCTTC. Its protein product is CASSLPGLAGYNEQFF.

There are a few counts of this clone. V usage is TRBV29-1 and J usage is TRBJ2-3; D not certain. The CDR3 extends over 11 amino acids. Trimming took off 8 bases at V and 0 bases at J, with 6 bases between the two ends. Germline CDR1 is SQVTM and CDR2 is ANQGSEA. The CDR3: CSLTSTDTQYF. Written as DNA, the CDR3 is TGCAGCCTGACTAGCACAGATACGCAGTATTTT.

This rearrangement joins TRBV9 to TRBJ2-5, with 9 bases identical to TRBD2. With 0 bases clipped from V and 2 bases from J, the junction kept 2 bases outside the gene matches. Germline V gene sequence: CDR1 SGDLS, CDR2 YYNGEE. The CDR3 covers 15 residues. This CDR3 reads CASSVGTSGQETQYF. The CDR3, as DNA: TGTGCCAGCAGCGTAGGCACTAGCGGGCAAGAGACCCAGTACTTC.

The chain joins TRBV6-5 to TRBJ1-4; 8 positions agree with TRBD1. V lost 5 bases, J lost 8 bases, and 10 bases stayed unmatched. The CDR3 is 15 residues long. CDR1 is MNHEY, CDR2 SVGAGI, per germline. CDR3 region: CASSHLLDRDEKLFF. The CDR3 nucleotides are TGTGCCAGCAGTCATTTGCTGGACAGGGACGAAAAACTGTTTTTT.